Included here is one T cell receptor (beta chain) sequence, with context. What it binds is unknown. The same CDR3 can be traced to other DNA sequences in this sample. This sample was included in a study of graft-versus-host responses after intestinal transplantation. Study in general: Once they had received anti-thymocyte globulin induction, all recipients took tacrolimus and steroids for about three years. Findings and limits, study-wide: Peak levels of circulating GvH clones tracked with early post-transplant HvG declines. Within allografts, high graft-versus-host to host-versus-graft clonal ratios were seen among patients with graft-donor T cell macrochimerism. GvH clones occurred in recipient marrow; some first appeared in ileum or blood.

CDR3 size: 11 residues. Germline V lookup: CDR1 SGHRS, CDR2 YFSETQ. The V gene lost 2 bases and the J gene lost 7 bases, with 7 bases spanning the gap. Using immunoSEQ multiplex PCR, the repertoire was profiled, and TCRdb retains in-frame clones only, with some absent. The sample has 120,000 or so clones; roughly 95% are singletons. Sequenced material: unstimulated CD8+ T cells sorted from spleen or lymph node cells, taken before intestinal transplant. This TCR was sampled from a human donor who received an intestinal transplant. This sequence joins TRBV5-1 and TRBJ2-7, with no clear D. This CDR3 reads CASSFLGEQYF. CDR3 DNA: TGCGCCAGCAGCTTCCTGGGTGAGCAGTACTTC. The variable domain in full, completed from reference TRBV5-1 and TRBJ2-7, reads KAGVTQTPRYLIKTRGQQVTLSCSPISGHRSVSWYQQTPGQGLQFLFEYFSETQRNKGNFPGRFSGRQFSNSRSEMNVSTLELGDSALYLCASSFLGEQYFGPGTRLTVT.